Below, 14 T cell receptor beta chains from the same sample are listed, as sequenced in a study of cytomegalovirus exposure and HLA in healthy donors. PCR amplification relied on 60 Vbeta primers (plus 13 Jbeta primers). Only in-frame clones appear in the TCRdb table, and some are missing; sequencing was by immunoSEQ multiplex PCR. The table records fewer than 150,000 clones, less than 85% of them present only once. Input material: PBMCs. The source of these receptors is a man aged 40-55 years in good health and CMV-seropositive.

The rearrangement uses TRBV6-5 and TRBJ1-5; TRBD1 matches at 7 bases. V trimming: 6 bases; J trimming: 4 bases; junction bases outside the gene matches: 6. The CDR3 runs 14 residues. CDR1 and CDR2 (germline): MNHEY, SVGAGI. In DNA form, the CDR3 reads TGTGCCAGCAGCCGGGACAGTGGGAATCAGCCCCAGCATTTT. Translating gives CASSRDSGNQPQHF.

V usage is TRBV29-1 and J usage is TRBJ1-4; 7 bases map to TRBD1. The V gene's germline CDR1 is SQVTM and CDR2 ANQGSEA. Trimming cost V 7 bases and J 4 bases; bases outside gene matches: 6. The CDR3 covers 13 residues. The CDR3 nucleotides read TGCAGCGCTCGGACAGGCGGTAATGAAAAACTGTTTTTT. Protein sequence: CSARTGGNEKLFF.

This clone was found once. The chain carries TRBV4-3 and TRBJ1-6; TRBD1 aligns across 11 bases. V lost 3 bases to trimming and J lost 4 bases; unmatched junction nucleotides: 5. Germline loops: CDR1 LGHNA, CDR2 YSLEER. The CDR3 covers 17 residues. The CDR3 DNA reads as TGCGCCAGCAGCCACCACGGGACAGGGGGTTATAATTCACCCCTCCACTTT. Translated, it gives CASSHHGTGGYNSPLHF.

This chain joins TRBV10-2 and TRBJ1-5; unclear D gene. V was clipped by 5 bases and J by 3 bases, with 17 bases between them. CDR1 WSHSY and CDR2 SAAADI come from the germline V gene. The CDR3 spans 16 residues. DNA for the CDR3: TGCGCCAGCAGTTCCATGAGGTGGCCAGACAATCAGCCCCAGCATTTT. Protein: CASSSMRWPDNQPQHF.

The DNA for the CDR3 is TGTGCCAGCAGTGATCGTTCGGACAGCAATAATAGCAATCAGCCCCAGCATTTT. Its protein product is CASSDRSDSNNSNQPQHF. The chain is built from TRBV6-4 and TRBJ1-5, with D perhaps matching TRBD1 (6 bases). V was trimmed by 3 bases and J by 0 bases, leaving 18 bases between them. CDR3 length equals 18 residues. Per germline, CDR1 MRHNA and CDR2 SNTAGT.

The chain combines TRBV5-4 with TRBJ2-6; tentatively, D is TRBD2 (5 bases). Germline V gene sequence: CDR1 SGHNT, CDR2 YYREEE (reference sequence). Trimming removed 4 bases at V and 4 bases at J, with 12 bases between. CDR3 size: 15 residues. In nucleotides, the CDR3 is TGTGCCAGCAGCAGAGTCACGGGAGGGGCCAACGTCCTGACTTTC. Translated, it gives CASSRVTGGANVLTF.

V and J are TRBV4-3 and TRBJ2-2, with 7 bases aligning to TRBD1. The germline V gene has CDR1 LGHNA and CDR2 YSLEER. Germline trimming cut 4 bases from V and 2 bases from J; bases unmatched to any gene: 7. The CDR3 length is 16 residues. The CDR3 nucleotides read TGCGCCAGCAGCCCATCGGGACAGACTAACACCGGGGAGCTGTTTTTT. Translation gives CASSPSGQTNTGELFF.

The rearrangement uses TRBV4-2 and TRBJ2-3, with D possibly being TRBD2 (5 bases). This CDR3 region has 15 residues. The V end lost 0 bases, the J end lost 2 bases, and 9 bases lay between the germline ends. Germline-derived CDR1 and CDR2 are LGHNA and YNFKEQ. The CDR3 protein is CASSQDDGDTDTQYF. CDR3 DNA sequence: TGTGCCAGCAGCCAAGACGACGGGGACACAGATACGCAGTATTTT.

This clone was observed once. The chain uses TRBV6-1 and TRBJ2-5; 10 bases agree with TRBD1. J gave up 5 bases and V 2 bases, and 17 bases lay outside the gene matches. Per the germline V gene, CDR1 is MNHNS and CDR2 is SASEGT. CDR3 size: 19 residues. The CDR3 region is CASSEPTGTGVGLRETQYF. CDR3 in DNA: TGTGCCAGCAGTGAACCGACCGGGACAGGGGTGGGCCTTAGGGAGACCCAGTACTTC.

This chain links TRBV9 with TRBJ1-6; weak D call: TRBD1 (5 bases). Between the trimmed V and J ends, which lost 3 bases and 7 bases, there was a span of 14 bases. Looked up from germline, CDR1 is SGDLS and CDR2 is YYNGEE. The CDR3 is 15 residues long. The CDR3 here is CASSASHRWNSPLHF. The CDR3 region has the DNA TGTGCCAGCAGCGCCAGTCACAGGTGGAATTCACCCCTCCACTTT.

The gene calls are TRBV6-1 and TRBJ1-5; D gene unclear. V was shortened by 6 bases and J by 0 bases, with 6 bases between the two germline ends. Germline loops: CDR1 MNHNS, CDR2 SASEGT. This CDR3 contains 13 residues. CDR3 sequence (DNA): TGTGCCAGCAGCGTAGATAGCAATCAGCCCCAGCATTTT. The encoded protein is CASSVDSNQPQHF.

This chain uses TRBV7-2 with TRBJ2-7, with 11 bases identical to TRBD2. Germline assignment: CDR1 SGHTA and CDR2 FQGNSA. The CDR3 sequence is 15 residues long. After removal of 4 bases from V and 4 bases from J, the junction contained 6 bases not matched to a gene. The CDR3 region has the DNA TGTGCCAGCAGCTCCTTAGCGGGAGGGAGGTACGAGCAGTACTTC. Protein sequence: CASSSLAGGRYEQYF. Looking up the rest from reference TRBV7-2 and TRBJ2-7 gives the full variable domain: GAGVSQSPSNKVTEKGKDVELRCDPISGHTALYWYRQSLGQGLEFLIYFQGNSAPDKSGLPSDRFSAERTGGSVSTLTIQRTQQEDSAVYLCASSSLAGGRYEQYFGPGTRLTVT.

This chain links TRBV5-1 with TRBJ2-2; TRBD1 might be the D (5 bases). The CDR3 runs 14 residues. CDR1 is SGHRS, CDR2 YFSETQ, per germline. V was shortened by 3 bases and J by 7 bases, with 13 bases between the two germline ends. CDR3 loop: CASSSGQGDGELFF. The CDR3 nucleotides are TGCGCCAGCAGCTCAGGGCAGGGCGACGGGGAGCTGTTTTTT.

The chain employs TRBV6-5 and TRBJ1-1; tentatively, D is TRBD1 (6 bases). V was cut by 3 bases and J by 0 bases, with 14 bases left in between. This CDR3 has 16 residues. Looked up from germline, CDR1 is MNHEY and CDR2 is SVGAGI. The CDR3 loop is CASSYGTLSVNTEAFF. DNA of the CDR3: TGTGCCAGCAGTTATGGGACATTATCCGTGAACACTGAAGCTTTCTTT.